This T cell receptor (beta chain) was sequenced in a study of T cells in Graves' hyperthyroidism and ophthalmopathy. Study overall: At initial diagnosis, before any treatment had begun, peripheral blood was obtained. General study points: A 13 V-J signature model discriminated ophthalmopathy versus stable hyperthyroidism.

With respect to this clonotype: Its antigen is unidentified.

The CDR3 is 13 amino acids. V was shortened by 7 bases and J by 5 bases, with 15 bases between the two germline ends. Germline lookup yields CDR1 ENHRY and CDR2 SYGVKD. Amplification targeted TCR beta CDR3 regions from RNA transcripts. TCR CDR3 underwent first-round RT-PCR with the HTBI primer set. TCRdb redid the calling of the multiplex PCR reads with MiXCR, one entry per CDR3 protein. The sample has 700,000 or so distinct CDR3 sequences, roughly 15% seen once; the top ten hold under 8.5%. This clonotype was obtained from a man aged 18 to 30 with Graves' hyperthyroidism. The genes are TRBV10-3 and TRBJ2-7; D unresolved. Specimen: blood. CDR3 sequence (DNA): TGTGCCATCACCCCTGCCCGCGCCGACGAGCAGTACTTC. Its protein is CAITPARADEQYF.